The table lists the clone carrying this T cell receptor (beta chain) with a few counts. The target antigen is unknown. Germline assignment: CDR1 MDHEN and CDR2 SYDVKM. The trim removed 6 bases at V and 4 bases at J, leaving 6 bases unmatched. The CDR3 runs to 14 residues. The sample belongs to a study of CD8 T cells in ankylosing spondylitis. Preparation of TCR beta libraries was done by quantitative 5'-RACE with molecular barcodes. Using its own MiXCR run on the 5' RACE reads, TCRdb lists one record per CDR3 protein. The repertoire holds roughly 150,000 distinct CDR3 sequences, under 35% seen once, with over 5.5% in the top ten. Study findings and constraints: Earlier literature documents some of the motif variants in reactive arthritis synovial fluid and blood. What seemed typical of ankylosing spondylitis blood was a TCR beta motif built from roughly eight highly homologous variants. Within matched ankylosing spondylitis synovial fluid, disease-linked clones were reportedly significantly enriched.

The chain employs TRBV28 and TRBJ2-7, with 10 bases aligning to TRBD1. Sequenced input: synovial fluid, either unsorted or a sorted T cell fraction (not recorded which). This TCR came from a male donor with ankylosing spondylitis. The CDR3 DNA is TGTGCCAGCAGCCCGTGGACAGGGGGATACGAGCAGTACTTC. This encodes CASSPWTGGYEQYF.